This T cell receptor (beta chain) was captured by sequencing in a study of T cell changes during pregnancy in multiple sclerosis. TCRdb keeps only in-frame clones here, not all; method: immunoSEQ multiplex PCR. The sample records fewer than 80,000 clones, 94% being singletons. This specimen consisted of CD4+ T cells from peripheral blood mononuclear cells, obtained after pregnancy. This TCR came from a female donor with multiple sclerosis, enrolled in a pregnancy study.

CDR3 bases: TGTGCCAGCAGCTCGGGACTAGCGGGATTAGATACGCAGTATTTT. Amino acids: CASSSGLAGLDTQYF. V gene TRBV5-6 combines with J gene TRBJ2-3, with 13 bases lining up with TRBD2. Germline-derived CDR1 and CDR2 are SGHDT and YYEEEE. With V trimmed by 3 bases and J by 5 bases, 3 bases remained unmatched. This CDR3 comprises 15 residues.